This TCR beta chain was identified during a study of tissue T cells after allogeneic stem cell transplantation. On this clone itself: The target antigen is unknown. Gene names refer to mouse genes. The CDR3 goes on 1 residue after the read ends, and that part is filled in from the germline J gene.

Trimming pared 8 bases from V and 0 bases from J, leaving 12 bases between. Germline V CDR1 and CDR2: SNHLY, FYNGKV (reference sequence). This CDR3 is built from 14 residues. This sample's time point: mouse harvest day 7 after allogeneic transplant. The graft held 10^6 splenic CD5+ T cells and 10^7 T-cell-depleted bone marrow cells. Study conclusions and caveats: Anatomically similar tissues had similar TCR repertoires within each patient. Only a limited share of tissue TCRs appeared in blood or spleen. Few T cell clones were shared across patients, but motif clusters showed tissue-specific shared signatures.

Generated by immunoSEQ multiplex PCR, the TCRdb table keeps only in-frame clones and is missing some. Altogether some 5,000 clones are present, roughly 46% being singletons, with the ten largest covering about 7%. The sample taken for sequencing was gut tissue. The sequence came from a female BALB/c mouse given C57BL/6 T cells with graft-versus-host disease after an allogeneic hematopoietic cell transplant. The chain recombines TRBV3 with TRBJ2-3; weak D call: TRBD1 (5 bases). Incomplete CDR3 DNA: TGTGCCAGCGCCCGGACAACTAGTGCAGAAACGCTGTAT. Amino acid sequence: CASARTTSAETLY. The entire CDR3 protein is CASARTTSAETLYF.